This TCR beta chain comes out of a study of Graves' ophthalmopathy and Graves' hyperthyroidism. V shed 6 bases, J shed 5 bases, and the junction held 17 bases outside the gene matches. CDR1 and CDR2 (germline): MDHEN, SYDVKM. The CDR3 runs to 17 residues. The evidence that diagnosis relied on was clinical symptoms, serum thyroxine, TRAb, thyroid ultrasound and orbital computed tomography. This clonotype was recorded a few times. The antigen remains undetermined. RNA transcripts provided the template for amplifying TCR beta CDR3 regions. HTBI-primed first-round RT-PCR preceded second-round multiplex PCR. TCRdb independently ran MiXCR on the multiplex PCR reads; one entry per CDR3 protein. The sample contains about 600,000 distinct CDR3 sequences, less than 40% of which appear only once. Study findings and constraints: Ophthalmopathy and stable hyperthyroidism were discriminated by a 13-signature model, with roughly 86% sensitivity and about 82% specificity. As the model predicted ophthalmopathy progression, it achieved a sensitivity of 70% to 71% and a specificity of 72% to 80%.

The sequenced sample was peripheral blood or thyroid tissue (not recorded which). This chain uses TRBV28 with TRBJ1-1, with TRBD1 matching 8 bases. The receptor's source is an adult man with Graves' hyperthyroidism. CDR3 nucleotides: TGTGCCAGCAGCCGCTTAGGAAGACAGGGGCGAAAAACTGAAGCTTTCTTT. Amino acids: CASSRLGRQGRKTEAFF.